These 14 T cell receptor beta chains share one sample of origin, sequenced in a study of beta chain features in type 1 diabetes. Study-wide results and caveats: A moderate, significant TCRB CDR3 shortening appeared in type 1 diabetes across four CD4+ subsets.

No antigen has been identified for these receptors. The entirety of the isolated RNA underwent reverse transcription, so expressed TCRB transcripts were sequenced. Clones were read by immunoSEQ multiplex PCR, and TCRdb kept only the in-frame ones, dropping some. Among about 47,000 clones listed, roughly 45% were seen once. The sample was stem cell memory CD4+ T cells from blood. The receptors here all came from a man between 25 and 39 years old with type 1 diabetes.

CDR3 DNA: TGTGCCAGCAGCCAAGACTCGGGAGGATCTAACTATGGCTACACCTTC. It encodes CASSQDSGGSNYGYTF. This chain links TRBV4-2 with TRBJ1-2, with unresolved D. V lost 0 bases and J lost 0, with 11 bases in between. Germline V gene sequence: CDR1 LGHNA, CDR2 YNFKEQ. This CDR3 has 16 amino acids.

This chain links TRBV19 with TRBJ2-5, with D perhaps TRBD2 (6 bases). This CDR3 has 14 amino acids. Deletions cut 4 bases from V and 2 bases from J, with 11 bases between. From germline, CDR1 is LNHDA and CDR2 SQIVND (reference sequence). This CDR3 reads CASSTRGLQETQYF. In nucleotides, the CDR3 is TGTGCCAGTAGTACTCGGGGACTGCAAGAGACCCAGTACTTC.

This clone was seen a few times. The chain links TRBV11-1 to TRBJ1-1, with D possibly TRBD1 on 6 matching bases. The CDR3 length is 14 residues. V lost 4 bases to trimming and J lost 7 bases, with 16 bases between them. CDR1 SGHAT and CDR2 FQDESV come from the germline V gene (reference sequence). The CDR3 DNA follows: TGTGCCAGCAGCTCAACAGGGCAAGAGGTTGAAGCTTTCTTT. It is translated as CASSSTGQEVEAFF.

This clone was detected only a few times. The rearrangement uses TRBV7-2 and TRBJ2-7; no clear D gene. Per germline, CDR1 SGHTA and CDR2 FQGNSA. V was clipped by 5 bases and J by 1 base, with 6 bases between them. This CDR3 is built from 12 residues. The CDR3 nucleotides are TGTGCCAGCAGCCAGAATTCCTACGAGCAGTACTTC. Translated: CASSQNSYEQYF.

The V and J genes are TRBV7-2 and TRBJ2-1; 11 bases match TRBD2. This CDR3 spans 14 amino acids. CDR1 is SGHTA, CDR2 FQGNSA, per germline. J was trimmed by 6 bases and V by 3 bases; bases with no gene match: 1. The CDR3 nucleotides read TGTGCCAGCAGCTTCACTAGCGGGAGCAATGAGCAGTTCTTC. Translation gives CASSFTSGSNEQFF. Supplemented by reference TRBV7-2 and TRBJ2-1, the full variable domain reads GAGVSQSPSNKVTEKGKDVELRCDPISGHTALYWYRQSLGQGLEFLIYFQGNSAPDKSGLPSDRFSAERTGGSVSTLTIQRTQQEDSAVYLCASSFTSGSNEQFFGPGTRLTVL.

The V call is TRBV10-3, the J call TRBJ2-6, with a weak D call TRBD2 (5 bases). Trimming took 2 bases from V and 4 from J, leaving 15 bases between them. CDR1 and CDR2 (germline): ENHRY, SYGVKD. This CDR3 contains 17 residues. In DNA form, the CDR3 reads TGTGCCATCAGTGAGCCCGAGGCGGGTGCGGGGGCCAACGTCCTGACTTTC. Translating gives CAISEPEAGAGANVLTF.

The chain has TRBV2 and TRBJ1-5; D is perhaps TRBD1 (6 bases). Trimming removed 4 bases at V and 4 bases at J, with 8 bases between. The CDR3 loop spans 13 amino acids. Germline V gene data show CDR1 as SNHLY and CDR2 as FYNNEI. The CDR3 coding sequence is TGTGCCAGCAGTGGAACAGGGAATCAGCCCCAGCATTTT. Its translation is CASSGTGNQPQHF.

The rearrangement uses TRBV5-1 and TRBJ2-1; no reliable D call. Trimming cost V 5 bases and J 4 bases, with 19 bases left between them. This CDR3 has 16 residues. CDR1 and CDR2 from the germline V gene are SGHRS and YFSETQ. CDR3 in DNA: TGCGCCAGCAGTTCACCCCGACCAGGTTTTTACAATGAGCAGTTCTTC. Encoded protein: CASSSPRPGFYNEQFF.

The chain links TRBV11-1 to TRBJ2-1; 14 bases line up with TRBD2. Germline V gives CDR1 SGHAT, CDR2 FQDESV (reference sequence). There are 19 residues in the CDR3. After removal of 4 bases from V and 2 bases from J, the junction contained 10 bases not matched to a gene. CDR3 protein: CASSSTSGRALEAYNEQFF. CDR3 nucleotides: TGTGCCAGCAGCTCGACTAGCGGGAGGGCCCTGGAAGCCTACAATGAGCAGTTCTTC.

This chain links TRBV6-1 with TRBJ1-5; D is ambiguous. The V gene lost 5 bases and the J gene lost 7 bases, with 12 bases spanning the gap. From germline, CDR1 is MNHNS and CDR2 SASEGT. CDR3 size: 13 residues. CDR3 in amino acids: CASSPRLGQPQHF. CDR3 DNA sequence: TGTGCCAGCAGTCCTCGACTCGGACAGCCCCAGCATTTT.

This chain links TRBV27 with TRBJ2-2; maybe TRBD2 (6 bases). The CDR3 length is 17 residues. Per germline, CDR1 MNHEY and CDR2 SMNVEV (reference sequence). The V end was cut by 3 bases, the J end by 5 bases, with 19 bases between. The DNA of the CDR3 is TGTGCCAGCAGTTTGTCTTATGGGGGAGGACGGACCGGGGAGCTGTTTTTT. Protein: CASSLSYGGGRTGELFF.

V is TRBV6-6 and J is TRBJ2-3; 7 positions match TRBD2. This CDR3 is built from 15 residues. The V segment lost 6 bases and the J segment 4 bases; nucleotides outside the gene matches: 10. CDR1 MNHNY and CDR2 SVGAGI come from the germline V gene (reference sequence). CDR3 coding DNA: TGTGCCAGCAGCCGAAGCGGGAACAGTGCAGATACGCAGTATTTT. It specifies CASSRSGNSADTQYF.

This clone was seen only a few times. This chain uses TRBV2 with TRBJ2-5, with 9 bases fitting TRBD1. In germline, CDR1 is SNHLY, CDR2 FYNNEI. The CDR3 contains 13 residues. The junction had 5 bases not matched to a gene; V was cut back by 8 bases and J by 4 bases. The CDR3 loop reads CASGRDRVETQYF. CDR3 coding DNA: TGTGCCAGCGGCCGGGACAGGGTAGAGACCCAGTACTTC. Full variable domain (rest looked up from reference TRBV2 and TRBJ2-5): EPEVTQTPSHQVTQMGQEVILRCVPISNHLYFYWYRQILGQKVEFLVSFYNNEISEKSEIFDDQFSVERPDGSNFTLKIRSTKLEDSAMYFCASGRDRVETQYFGPGTRLLVL.

The chain is built from TRBV5-4 and TRBJ1-2; a weak D match, TRBD1 (5 bases). Trimming shortened V by 4 bases and J by 2 bases, and 15 bases separated the two germline ends. The CDR3 has 15 amino acids. Germline V CDR1 and CDR2: SGHNT, YYREEE (reference sequence). In nucleotides, the CDR3 is TGTGCCAGCAGCCACAATGGGGGGGAGAACTATGGCTACACCTTC. Amino acid sequence: CASSHNGGENYGYTF.